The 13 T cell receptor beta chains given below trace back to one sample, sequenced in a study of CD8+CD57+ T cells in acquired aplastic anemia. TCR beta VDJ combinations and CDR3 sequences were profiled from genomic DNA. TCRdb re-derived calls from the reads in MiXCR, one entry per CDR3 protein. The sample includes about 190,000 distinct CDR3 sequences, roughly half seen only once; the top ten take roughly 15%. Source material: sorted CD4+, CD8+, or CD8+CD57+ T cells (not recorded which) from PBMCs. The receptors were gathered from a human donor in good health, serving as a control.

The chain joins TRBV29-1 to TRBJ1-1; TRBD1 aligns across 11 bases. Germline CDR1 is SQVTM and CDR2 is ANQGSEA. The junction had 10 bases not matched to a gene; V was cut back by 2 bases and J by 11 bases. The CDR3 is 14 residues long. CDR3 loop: CSVELSGTGGEAFF. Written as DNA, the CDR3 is TGCAGCGTTGAATTGTCAGGGACAGGGGGTGAGGCTTTCTTT.

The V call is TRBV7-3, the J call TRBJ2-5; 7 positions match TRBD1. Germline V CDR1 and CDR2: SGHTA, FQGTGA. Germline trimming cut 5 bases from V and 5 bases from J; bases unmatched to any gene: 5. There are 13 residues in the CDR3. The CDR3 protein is CASSPTGWETQYF. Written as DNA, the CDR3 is TGTGCCAGCAGCCCGACAGGGTGGGAGACCCAGTACTTC.

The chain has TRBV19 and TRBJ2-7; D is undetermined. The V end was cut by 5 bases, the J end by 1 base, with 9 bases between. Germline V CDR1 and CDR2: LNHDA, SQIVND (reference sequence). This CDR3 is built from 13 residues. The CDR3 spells CASSLSPSYEQYF. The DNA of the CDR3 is TGTGCCAGTAGTTTGAGCCCTTCCTACGAGCAGTACTTC. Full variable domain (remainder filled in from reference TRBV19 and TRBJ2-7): DGGITQSPKYLFRKEGQNVTLSCEQNLNHDAMYWYRQDPGQGLRLIYYSQIVNDFQKGDIAEGYSVSREKKESFPLTVTSAQKNPTAFYLCASSLSPSYEQYFGPGTRLTVT.

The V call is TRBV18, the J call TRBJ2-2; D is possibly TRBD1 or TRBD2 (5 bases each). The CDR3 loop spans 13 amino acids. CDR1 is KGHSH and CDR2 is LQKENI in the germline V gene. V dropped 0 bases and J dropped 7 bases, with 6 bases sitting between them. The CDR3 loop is CASSPPGVGELFF. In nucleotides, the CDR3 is TGTGCCAGCTCACCACCGGGGGTCGGGGAGCTGTTTTTT. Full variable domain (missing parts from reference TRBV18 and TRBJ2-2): NAGVMQNPRHLVRRRGQEARLRCSPMKGHSHVYWYRQLPEEGLKFMVYLQKENIIDESGMPKERFSAEFPKEGPSILRIQQVVRGDSAAYFCASSPPGVGELFFGEGSRLTVL.

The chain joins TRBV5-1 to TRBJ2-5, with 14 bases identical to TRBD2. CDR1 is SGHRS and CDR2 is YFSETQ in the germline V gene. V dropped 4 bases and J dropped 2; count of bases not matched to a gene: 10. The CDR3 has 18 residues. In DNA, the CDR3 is TGCGCCAGCAGCCCACGGACTAGCGGGGGGCCGCGGCAAGAGACCCAGTACTTC. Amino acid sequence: CASSPRTSGGPRQETQYF.

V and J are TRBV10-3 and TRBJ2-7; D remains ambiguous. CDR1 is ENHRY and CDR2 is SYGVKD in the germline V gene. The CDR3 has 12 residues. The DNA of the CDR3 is TGTGCCAGCAGTGAAAGTGCCTACGAGCAGTACGTC. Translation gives CASSESAYEQYV.

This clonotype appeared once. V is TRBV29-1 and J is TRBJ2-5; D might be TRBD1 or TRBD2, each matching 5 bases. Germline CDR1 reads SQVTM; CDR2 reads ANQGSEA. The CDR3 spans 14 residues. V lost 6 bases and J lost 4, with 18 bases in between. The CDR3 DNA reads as TGCAGCGTGGAGGTTGCTTCAAGGGGAGAGACCCAGTACTTC. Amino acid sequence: CSVEVASRGETQYF.

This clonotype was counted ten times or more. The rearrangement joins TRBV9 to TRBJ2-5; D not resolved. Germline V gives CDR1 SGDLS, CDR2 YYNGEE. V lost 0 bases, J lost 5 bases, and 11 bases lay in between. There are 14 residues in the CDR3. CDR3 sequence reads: CASSVGIVLETQYF. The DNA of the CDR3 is TGTGCCAGCAGCGTAGGAATCGTCCTGGAGACCCAGTACTTC.

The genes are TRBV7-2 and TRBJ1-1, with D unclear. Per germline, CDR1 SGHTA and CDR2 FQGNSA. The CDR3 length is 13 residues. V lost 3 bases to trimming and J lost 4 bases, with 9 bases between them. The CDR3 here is CASSLGLGTEAFF. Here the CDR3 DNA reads TGTGCCAGCAGCTTGGGCTTGGGCACTGAAGCTTTCTTT.

Here the CDR3 reads CASTTLQALSNTGELFF. CDR3 DNA: TGTGCCAGCACCACCCTACAGGCCCTCTCCAACACCGGGGAGCTGTTTTTT. This chain connects TRBV7-2 to TRBJ2-2; a weak D match, TRBD1 (5 bases). Trimming shortened V by 7 bases and J by 2 bases, and 20 bases separated the two germline ends. The CDR3 runs to 17 residues. The germline CDR1 and CDR2 sequences are SGHTA and FQGNSA.

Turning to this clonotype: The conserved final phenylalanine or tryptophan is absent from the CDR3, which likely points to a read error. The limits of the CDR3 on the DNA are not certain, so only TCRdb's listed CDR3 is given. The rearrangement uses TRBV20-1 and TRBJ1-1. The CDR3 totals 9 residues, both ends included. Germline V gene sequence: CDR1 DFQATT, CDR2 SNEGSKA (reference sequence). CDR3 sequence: CSARDSGFS.

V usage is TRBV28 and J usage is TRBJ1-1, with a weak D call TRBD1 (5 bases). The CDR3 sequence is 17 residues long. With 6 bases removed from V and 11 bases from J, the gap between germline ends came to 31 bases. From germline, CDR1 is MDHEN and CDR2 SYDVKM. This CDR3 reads CASRGDPLRKGKVEAFF. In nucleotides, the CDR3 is TGTGCCAGCAGAGGGGACCCGCTCCGTAAGGGGAAGGTTGAGGCTTTCTTT.

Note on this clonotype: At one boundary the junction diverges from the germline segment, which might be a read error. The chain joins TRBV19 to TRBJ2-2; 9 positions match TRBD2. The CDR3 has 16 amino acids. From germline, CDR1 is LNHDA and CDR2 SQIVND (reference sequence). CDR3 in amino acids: CASIRRGGLETGEPFF. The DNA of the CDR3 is TGTGCCAGTATCAGGCGGGGGGGCCTCGAGACCGGGGAGCCGTTTTTT.